These T cell receptor beta chains were read from a single sample in a study of T cell responses to AZD1222 COVID-19 vaccine. Sequencing used immunoSEQ multiplex PCR; TCRdb keeps in-frame clones, though not all of them. The sample lists about 130,000 clones; roughly 94% were seen once. Sequencing was performed on peripheral blood, taken on day 0 of AZD1222 vaccination. All receptors come from an adult in good health. CDR3s include the opening cysteine and the closing phenylalanine or tryptophan. Fields, in order: V gene, clone size, J gene, D gene, CDR3 length, CDR3 protein, CDR3 DNA. D genes are given only for firm matches. Where a row states a size, it is once, few, many or the class of an expanded clone; other rows omit it.

TRBV11-2	NA	TRBJ2-2	TRBD1	17	CASSGNPGQTNTGELFF	TGTGCCAGCAGCGGTAACCCGGGACAGACGAACACCGGGGAGCTGTTTTTT
TRBV30	NA	TRBJ2-7	NA	11	CAWGVTDEQYF	TGTGCCTGGGGAGTAACGGACGAGCAGTACTTC
TRBV10-3	few	TRBJ1-5	TRBD1	12	CAVQGAGQPQHF	TGTGCCGTACAGGGGGCTGGTCAGCCCCAGCATTTT
TRBV25-1	NA	TRBJ1-4	NA	15	CASSDRFQPNEKLFF	TGTGCCAGCAGTGATCGGTTTCAGCCGAATGAAAAACTGTTTTTT
TRBV15	NA	TRBJ1-4	TRBD1	16	CATSRGQGAANEKLFF	TGTGCCACCAGCAGGGGACAGGGGGCGGCTAATGAAAAACTGTTTTTT
TRBV20-1	few	TRBJ1-6	TRBD1	15	CSASESGTDNSPLHF	TGCAGTGCTAGTGAATCCGGGACAGATAATTCACCCCTCCACTTT
TRBV7-9	NA	TRBJ2-7	NA	16	CASSSSRGTDSYEQYF	TGTGCCAGCAGCTCCTCACGGGGGACAGACTCCTACGAGCAGTACTTC
TRBV30	once	TRBJ1-1	NA	14	CAWRPGGEAYEAFF	TGTGCCTGGAGACCCGGAGGGGAGGCGTATGAAGCTTTCTTT
TRBV4-3	NA	TRBJ2-1	NA	14	CASSQDLWGNEQFF	TGCGCCAGCAGCCAAGATCTGTGGGGGAATGAGCAGTTCTTC
TRBV7-3	NA	TRBJ1-5	NA	13	CASSLVEGQPQHF	TGTGCCAGCAGCTTGGTGGAAGGACAGCCCCAGCATTTT
TRBV6-5	NA	TRBJ2-7	TRBD2	15	CASSYQASGTYEQYF	TGTGCCAGCAGTTATCAAGCTAGCGGGACCTACGAGCAGTACTTC
TRBV10-3	NA	TRBJ2-5	NA	15	CAISRGDFTKETQYF	TGTGCCATCAGCAGGGGGGACTTTACAAAAGAGACCCAGTACTTC
TRBV24-1	NA	TRBJ2-3	TRBD2	15	CATSDLRAGADTQYF	TGTGCCACCAGTGATTTACGGGCGGGAGCCGATACGCAGTATTTT
TRBV6-1	NA	TRBJ2-3	NA	16	CASSAAMALPPDTQYF	TGTGCCAGCAGTGCCGCCATGGCCCTTCCCCCAGATACGCAGTATTTT
TRBV2	NA	TRBJ1-3	NA	15	CASSEGGSSGNTIYF	TGTGCCAGCAGTGAAGGCGGGAGCTCTGGAAACACCATATATTTT
TRBV6-5	once	TRBJ2-6	NA	15	CASRPLVSGANVLTF	TGTGCCAGCAGACCACTCGTCTCTGGGGCCAACGTCCTGACTTTC
TRBV15	NA	TRBJ1-4	NA	12	CATSSFREKLFF	TGTGCCACCAGCAGCTTCAGGGAAAAACTGTTTTTT
TRBV5-5	NA	TRBJ2-7	TRBD2	16	CASSLAGTSGLYEQYF	TGTGCCAGCAGCTTGGCCGGGACTAGCGGACTCTACGAGCAGTACTTC
TRBV6-5	NA	TRBJ2-7	NA	13	CASSSGVPYEQYF	TGTGCCAGCAGCTCCGGGGTTCCCTACGAGCAGTACTTC
TRBV6-5	NA	TRBJ2-3	TRBD1	15	CASRIGTGGTDTQYF	TGTGCCAGCAGGATCGGGACAGGGGGGACAGATACGCAGTATTTT
TRBV6-6	NA	TRBJ1-5	TRBD1	16	CASSRRDSNSNQPQHF	TGTGCCAGCAGTCGTAGGGACAGCAATAGCAATCAGCCCCAGCATTTT
TRBV5-1	NA	TRBJ2-2	NA	13	CASSLVSAGELFF	TGCGCCAGCAGCTTGGTGTCAGCCGGGGAGCTGTTTTTT
TRBV11-2	NA	TRBJ1-2	NA	14	CASSPPGRAGGYTF	TGTGCCAGCAGCCCACCCGGCAGGGCGGGTGGCTACACCTTC
TRBV5-5	NA	TRBJ1-5	TRBD1	14	CASSSDRINQPQHF	TGTGCCAGCAGCTCGGACAGGATCAATCAGCCCCAGCATTTT
TRBV15	NA	TRBJ1-1	NA	14	CATSRANPGPEAFF	TGTGCCACCAGCAGAGCTAACCCCGGGCCTGAAGCTTTCTTT
TRBV18	NA	TRBJ1-3	TRBD1	16	CASSPQDRGPGNTIYF	TGTGCCAGCTCACCACAGGACAGGGGGCCTGGAAACACCATATATTTT
TRBV12-5	once	TRBJ2-2	NA	11	CASGLNGELFF	TGTGCTAGTGGCCTGAACGGGGAGCTGTTTTTT